This T cell receptor beta chain came from a study of molecular identifiers for immune sequencing clone quantification. Study context: Replicate RNA from approximately 20,000 or 98,000 naive CD8 T cells formed five aliquots; four were sequenced.

This clonotype has a handful of counts. Antigen unknown. Whole-study findings and limits: Clones carrying above 20 RNA copies accounted for over 98% of effector molecules, under 1% in naive cells.

Using a CD8+CD4-CCR7+CD45RA+ phenotype, naive CD8 T cells were sorted. Methods described previously, with TCR primers listed, were used for bulk TCR libraries. MiXCR was run by TCRdb on the PCR reads, yielding one entry per CDR3 protein. Of 490,000 or so distinct CDR3 sequences listed, about 25% are singletons. The TCR comes from a human donor in good health. Some libraries in this study had Jurkat cell RNA spiked in. Sequenced sample: naive CD8+ T cells from blood, with Jurkat cell RNA spiked in. Regarding subset: FACS-sorted CD8+CD4-CCR7+CD45RA+ naive T cells.

The DNA for the CDR3 is TGTGCCAGCAGTTTACGGAATCCGGGACAGGAGTATAATTCACCCCTCCACTTT. The encoded protein is CASSLRNPGQEYNSPLHF. This chain uses TRBV27 with TRBJ1-6; 8 bases match TRBD1. This CDR3 region has 18 residues. After removal of 2 bases from V and 4 bases from J, the junction contained 10 bases not matched to a gene. Germline CDR1 is MNHEY and CDR2 is SMNVEV (reference sequence).